This T cell receptor (beta chain) was captured in a study of cytomegalovirus exposure and HLA in healthy donors. Study at large: The approximately 120 validation repertoires and the roughly 670 first-cohort repertoires shared a platform, a later analysis reported.

Sequencing was performed with immunoSEQ multiplex PCR; in TCRdb, only in-frame clones are kept and a portion is missing. There are 100,000 to 150,000 clones in the sample; about 84% occur only once, and roughly 1.9% lies in the top ten. The CDR3 contains 14 residues. V was pared by 1 base and J by 4 bases, with 7 bases between. The germline V gene encodes CDR1 SEHNR and CDR2 FQNEAQ (reference sequence). The study's findings and limits: A list of approximately 160 TCR beta chains associated with cytomegalovirus was given. The authors confirmed in vitro that a few CMV-associated chains were specific for CMV antigens. The tendency of first-cohort TCR clusters to co-occur in the roughly 130 validation repertoires emerged from a later analysis.

Details on this clone: Its antigen is unknown.

The material sequenced was PBMCs. The sequence was collected from a woman younger than 45 in good health and CMV-seronegative. The chain is built from TRBV7-9 and TRBJ2-2; the D is unclear. The CDR3 here is CASSLVSGTGELFF. As DNA, the CDR3 is TGTGCCAGCAGCTTAGTTTCGGGCACCGGGGAGCTGTTTTTT. The entire variable domain, with the rest obtained from reference TRBV7-9 and TRBJ2-2, is as follows: DTGVSQNPRHKITKRGQNVTFRCDPISEHNRLYWYRQTLGQGPEFLTYFQNEAQLEKSRLLSDRFSAERPKGSFSTLEIQRTEQGDSAMYLCASSLVSGTGELFFGEGSRLTVL.